This entry features one T cell receptor beta chain sequence. The antigen is undetermined. Other DNA sequences in this specimen translate into the identical CDR3. A deep-level run was used for the assay. Sequenced by immunoSEQ multiplex PCR; TCRdb stores in-frame clones only, minus some. The table lists a few million clones, about 92% of them singletons, with around 0.14% in the top ten. This sample was taken from a study of shared clonotypes between healthy human individuals. Findings and caveats of the study: A handful of donors showed sharing of 4.5% to 6% of naive CD4 clonotypes.

In the CD4+ fraction, cells were divided into CD45RA+ naive and CD45RA-negative memory subsets. The receptor comes from a young man in good health. Sequencing input: naive CD4+ T cells sorted from blood. Subset noted: CD45RA+ positively selected.

The CDR3 coding sequence is TGTGCCTGGAGTGGAGGGGCGCGGCAGCCCCAGCATTTT. This encodes CAWSGGARQPQHF. The J gene is TRBJ1-5, the V gene TRBV30, with TRBD1 as a possible D gene (5 bases). The CDR3 is made up of 13 amino acids. The V and J ends lost 1 base and 7 bases respectively, with 11 bases between them. CDR1 GTSNPN and CDR2 SVGIG come from the germline V gene (reference sequence). The full variable domain, completed using reference TRBV30 and TRBJ1-5, is SQTIHQWPATLVQPVGSPLSLECTVEGTSNPNLYWYRQAAGRGLQLLFYSVGIGQISSEVPQNLSASRPQDRQFILSSKKLLLSDSGFYLCAWSGGARQPQHFGDGTRLSIL.